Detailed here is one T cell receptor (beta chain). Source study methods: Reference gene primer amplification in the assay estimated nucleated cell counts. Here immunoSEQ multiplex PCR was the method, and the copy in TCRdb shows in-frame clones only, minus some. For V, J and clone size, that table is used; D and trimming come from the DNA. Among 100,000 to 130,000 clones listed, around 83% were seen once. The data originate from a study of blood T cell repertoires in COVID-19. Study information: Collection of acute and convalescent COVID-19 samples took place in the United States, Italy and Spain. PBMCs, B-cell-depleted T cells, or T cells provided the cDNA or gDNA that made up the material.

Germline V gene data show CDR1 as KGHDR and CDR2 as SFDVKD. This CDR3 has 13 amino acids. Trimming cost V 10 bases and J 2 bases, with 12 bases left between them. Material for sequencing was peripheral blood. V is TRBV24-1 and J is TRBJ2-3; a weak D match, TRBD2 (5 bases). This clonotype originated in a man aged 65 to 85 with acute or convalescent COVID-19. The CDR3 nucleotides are TGTGCCACAGCGGAGGCGAACACAGATACGCAGTATTTT. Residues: CATAEANTDTQYF.